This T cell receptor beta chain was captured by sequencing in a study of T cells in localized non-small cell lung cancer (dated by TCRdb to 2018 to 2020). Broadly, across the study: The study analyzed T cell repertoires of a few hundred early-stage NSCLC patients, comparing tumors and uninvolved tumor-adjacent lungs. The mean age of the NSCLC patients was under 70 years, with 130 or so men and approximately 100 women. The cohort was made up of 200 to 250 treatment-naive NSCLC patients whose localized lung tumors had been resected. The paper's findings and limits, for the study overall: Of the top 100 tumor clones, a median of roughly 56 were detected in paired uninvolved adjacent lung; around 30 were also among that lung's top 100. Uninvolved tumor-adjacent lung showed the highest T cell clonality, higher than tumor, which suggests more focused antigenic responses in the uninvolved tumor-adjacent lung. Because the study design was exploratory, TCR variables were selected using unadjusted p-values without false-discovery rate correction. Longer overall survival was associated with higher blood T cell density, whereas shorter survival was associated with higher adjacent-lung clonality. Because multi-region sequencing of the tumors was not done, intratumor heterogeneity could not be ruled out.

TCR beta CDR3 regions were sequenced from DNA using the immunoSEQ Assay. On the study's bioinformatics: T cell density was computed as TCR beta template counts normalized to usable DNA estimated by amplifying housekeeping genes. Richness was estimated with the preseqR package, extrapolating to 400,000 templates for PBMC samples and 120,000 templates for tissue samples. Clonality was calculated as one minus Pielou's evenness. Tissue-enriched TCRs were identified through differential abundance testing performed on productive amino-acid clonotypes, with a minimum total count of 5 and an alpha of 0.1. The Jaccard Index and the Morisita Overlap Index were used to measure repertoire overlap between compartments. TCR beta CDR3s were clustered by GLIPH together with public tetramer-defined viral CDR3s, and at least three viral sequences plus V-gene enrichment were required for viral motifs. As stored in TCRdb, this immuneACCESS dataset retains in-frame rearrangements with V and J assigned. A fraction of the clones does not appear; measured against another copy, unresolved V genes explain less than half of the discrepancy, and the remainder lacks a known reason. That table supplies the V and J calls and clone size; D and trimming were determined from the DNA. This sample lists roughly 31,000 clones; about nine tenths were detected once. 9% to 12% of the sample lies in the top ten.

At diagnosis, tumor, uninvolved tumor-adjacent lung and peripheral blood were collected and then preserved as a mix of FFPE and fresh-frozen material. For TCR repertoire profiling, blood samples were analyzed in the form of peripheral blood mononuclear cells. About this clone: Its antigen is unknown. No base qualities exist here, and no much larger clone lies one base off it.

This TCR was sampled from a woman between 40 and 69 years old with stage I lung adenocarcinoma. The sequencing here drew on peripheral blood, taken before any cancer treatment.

DNA sequence: TGTGCCAGCTCACCAAATTCCGGGGAAGCAACTAATGAAAAACTGTTTTTT. This gives the protein CASSPNSGEATNEKLFF. The rearranged chain carries TRBV18 and TRBJ1-4; no confident D gene assignment can be made. V is shortened by 2 bases, J by 0 bases, and the region joining them spans 13 bases. For CDR1 and CDR2, the germline V gene lists KGHSH and LQKENI. The CDR3 has 17 amino acids, counting the end cysteine and phenylalanine. The retained sequence is limited to the CDR3, 51 bases, with the frame set at the first base.